A selection of T cell receptor beta chains follows, all from one sample in a study of shared clonotypes between healthy human individuals. The table came from immunoSEQ multiplex PCR; TCRdb's copy has only in-frame clones and leaves some out. The data contain approximately 2.5 million clones, roughly 93% of them seen just once; the ten biggest clones take up approximately 0.37%. The sample taken for sequencing was naive CD4+ T cells from PBMCs. These receptors were collected from a man in his late teens or twenties in good health. Some clones in this sample may be carry-over from other donors' samples. Each CDR3 is given with its conserved first and last residue. Each record gives: D gene, J gene, CDR3 length, V gene, CDR3 protein. A D gene is named only where the DNA matches it firmly.

TRBD2	TRBJ2-7	13	TRBV7-3	CASSPGGAYEQYF
-	TRBJ2-1	17	TRBV7-3	CASSPAERDRTYNEQFF
TRBD2	TRBJ2-7	14	TRBV5-1	CASSPRTSAYEQYF
TRBD2	TRBJ2-3	14	TRBV2	CASSRTSGADTQYF
TRBD2	TRBJ2-7	15	TRBV27	CASSLGGGPPYEQYF
-	TRBJ1-1	16	TRBV6-1	CASSESLAGAGGEAFF
TRBD2	TRBJ2-3	15	TRBV5-1	CASSPIPTSGDTQYF
-	TRBJ2-7	16	TRBV11-2	CASSLESRAGSYEQYF
TRBD2	TRBJ2-2	16	TRBV5-1	CASSSRLAGDGGELFF
TRBD2	TRBJ2-7	16	TRBV5-4	CASSSTGTSGSYEQYF
-	TRBJ2-3	13	TRBV18	CASSPLDTDTQYF
TRBD1	TRBJ1-1	11	TRBV6-5	CASRRDREAFF
-	TRBJ2-1	13	TRBV14	CASSRGLAAEQFF
TRBD2	TRBJ2-1	19	TRBV28	CAISSASGRFMWGEAEQFF
-	TRBJ2-1	14	TRBV9	CASSVEVGHNEQFF
TRBD1	TRBJ2-3	14	TRBV18	CASSPQGQTDTQYF
-	TRBJ1-3	15	TRBV27	CASSLSGHSGNTIYF
-	TRBJ1-2	16	TRBV27	CASSLSKDGILWGYTF
TRBD1	TRBJ1-4	14	TRBV6-1	CASSDRGGVEKLFF
TRBD2	TRBJ2-2	15	TRBV5-4	CASSLLGGRTGELFF
TRBD1	TRBJ1-1	14	TRBV6-1	CASSYSGTGTEAFF
-	TRBJ1-5	15	TRBV7-2	CASSLWGDSNQPQHF
-	TRBJ1-2	13	TRBV27	CASSWEGNYGYTF
-	TRBJ2-1	12	TRBV6-6	CASSYPGNEQFF
-	TRBJ2-7	11	TRBV5-6	CASSLLDEQYF
-	TRBJ2-2	14	TRBV10-1	CASKGRGITGELFF
TRBD1	TRBJ1-3	16	TRBV19	CASSTTTGRTGNTIYF
TRBD1	TRBJ1-1	13	TRBV10-1	CASRAGGNTEAFF
TRBD2	TRBJ2-1	17	TRBV30	CAWSVLRGRVSYNEQFF